These T cell receptor beta chains were read from a single sample in a study of T cells in Graves' hyperthyroidism and ophthalmopathy. Each CDR3 protein gets one entry after TCRdb re-called the multiplex PCR reads with MiXCR. The sample shows around 520,000 distinct CDR3 sequences, around a quarter of them seen only once. Sequencing was carried out using blood. These receptors were collected from a woman aged 25 to 45 with Graves' ophthalmopathy. The CDR3 runs from the conserved cysteine through the conserved F or W. The order of the fields is D gene, J gene, clone size, V gene, CDR3 DNA, CDR3 protein. The D gene is left open where the match is weak. Clone size is given for some rows only: seen once, a few or many times, or a class if the clone is expanded.

NA TRBJ1-1 many TRBV6-2/TRBV6-3 TGTGCCAGCAGTTACAGGGGGAACACTGAAGCTTTCTTT CASSYRGNTEAFF
TRBD1 TRBJ1-1 many TRBV20-1 TGCAGTGCTAGTGAGGACAGGGGGACCAGTGACACTGAAGCTTTCTTT CSASEDRGTSDTEAFF
NA TRBJ2-7 NA TRBV9 TGTGCCAGCAGCGTTTCAAGCGGTACCTACGAGCAGTACTTC CASSVSSGTYEQYF
NA TRBJ1-1 many TRBV11-2 TGTGCCAGCAGCTTAGAAGCAGGCATGAACACTGAAGCTTTCTTT CASSLEAGMNTEAFF
NA TRBJ1-6 many TRBV19 TGTGCCAGTAGACCAGGGCGGGATTCACCCCTCCACTTT CASRPGRDSPLHF
TRBD2 TRBJ2-5 many TRBV7-2 TGTGCCAGCAGCTCTCTAGCGGGGGGAGAGACCCAGTACTTC CASSSLAGGETQYF
TRBD1 TRBJ1-2 NA TRBV5-1 TGCGCCAGCGGAGAGTCGACAGGGGAATTATGGTATGGCTACACCTTC CASGESTGELWYGYTF
NA TRBJ1-6 few TRBV12-3/TRBV12-4 TGTGCCAGCACCTCGAATTCACCCCTCCACTTT CASTSNSPLHF
NA TRBJ1-3 NA TRBV12-3/TRBV12-4 TGTGCCAGCAGTCAGCTAGATCAGATCTCTGGAAACACCATATATTTT CASSQLDQISGNTIYF
TRBD2 TRBJ2-2 few TRBV28 TGTGCCAGCATTGGACTAGCGGGAAAGCGCGGCACCGGGGAGCTGTTTTTT CASIGLAGKRGTGELFF
NA TRBJ2-7 few TRBV12-3/TRBV12-4 TGTGCCAGCAGTATCCGGGGCACCTACGAGCAGTACTTC CASSIRGTYEQYF
TRBD1 TRBJ2-2 NA TRBV30 TGTGCCTGGAGTCCGGGACAGTCGAACACCGGGGAGCTGTTTTTT CAWSPGQSNTGELFF
TRBD1 TRBJ1-5 NA TRBV28 TGTGCCAGCAGTTCTTCCGGGACAGGGGGGGGTCAGCCCCAGCATTTT CASSSSGTGGGQPQHF
NA TRBJ1-2 many TRBV11-2 TGTGCCAGCAGCTTAGATTCCATGGGCTACACCTTC CASSLDSMGYTF
NA TRBJ2-2 few TRBV14 TGTGCCAGCAGCCAGCGGACAGCCATTGACACCGGGGAGCTGTTTTTT CASSQRTAIDTGELFF
NA TRBJ2-6 NA TRBV7-2 TGTGCCAGCAGCCCGGAGGTCTCTGGGGCCAACGTCCTGACTTTC CASSPEVSGANVLTF
TRBD1 TRBJ1-2 NA TRBV25-1 TGTGCCAGCAGTGACCCTAAGACAGGGGGTGTCGGTGGCTACACCTTC CASSDPKTGGVGGYTF
TRBD1 TRBJ2-2 many TRBV19 TGTGCCAGTAGTGCGCCGGGACAGGGGGTTTCCGGGGAGCTGTTTTTT CASSAPGQGVSGELFF
TRBD1 TRBJ2-4 few TRBV20-1 TGCAGTGCTAGAGTCCGAGGACAGGGCGTTCTAAACATTAAGTACTTC CSARVRGQGVLNIKYF
NA TRBJ1-5 NA TRBV6-1 TGTGCCAGCACCACTAGACGTAGGGATAGCAATCAGCCCCAGCATTTT CASTTRRRDSNQPQHF
NA TRBJ2-2 many TRBV5-1 TGCGCCAGCAGCTTGGGACAAAACACCGGGGAGCTGTTTTTT CASSLGQNTGELFF
TRBD1 TRBJ1-2 NA TRBV6-1 TGTGCCAGCAAAAAGACAGGGCAAAACTATGGCTACACCTTC CASKKTGQNYGYTF
TRBD1 TRBJ2-5 many TRBV11-1 TGTGCCAGCAGCTTAGTCCCTTTACAGGGGGCTTCTCGCCAAGCGACCCAGTACTTC CASSLVPLQGASRQATQYF
NA TRBJ1-1 NA TRBV10-3 TGTGCCATCAGTGAGTCGCTCACTTCGAACACTGAAGCTTTCTTT CAISESLTSNTEAFF
NA TRBJ2-5 many TRBV6-1 TGTGCCAGCAGTGAAGAGAGAGGGGGGCAAGGGGCCCAGTACTTC CASSEERGGQGAQYF
NA TRBJ1-1 few TRBV12-3/TRBV12-4 TGTGCCAGCAGTTTATGGTTGGGGGGGGGGACTGAAGCTTTCTTT CASSLWLGGGTEAFF
NA TRBJ2-5 NA TRBV4-1 TGCGCCAGCAGCCAAGAGGTAGTAGAAACCCAGTACTTC CASSQEVVETQYF
NA TRBJ1-1 NA TRBV5-1 TGCGCCAGCAGGCAGCAGGGGACGAACACTGAAGCTTTCTTT CASRQQGTNTEAFF
NA TRBJ2-5 NA TRBV7-9 TGTGCCAGCAGCTTAGCAATGGGGTCCGGCGAGACCCAGTACTTC CASSLAMGSGETQYF
TRBD1 TRBJ2-2 few TRBV2 TGTGCCAGCATACGACAGGGGGACAACACCGGGGAGCTGTTTTTT CASIRQGDNTGELFF
NA TRBJ1-6 few TRBV6-4 TGTGCCAGCAGTTACGGGGGAGGAGACTCACCCCTCCACTTT CASSYGGGDSPLHF
NA TRBJ2-5 many TRBV24-1 TGTGCCACCAGTATCGGGGGTTTCATTGGAGAGACCCAGTACTTC CATSIGGFIGETQYF
TRBD1 TRBJ1-5 many TRBV6-5 TGTGCCAGCACGCGGGACAGGGCCAATCAGCCCCAGCATTTT CASTRDRANQPQHF
NA TRBJ1-2 NA TRBV6-2/TRBV6-3 TGTGCCAGCAGTACTCGACAGACGCTCAACTATGGCTACACCTTC CASSTRQTLNYGYTF
TRBD1 TRBJ1-2 many TRBV15 TGTGCCACCAGCAGACAGGACAGGTACTATGGCTACACCTTC CATSRQDRYYGYTF
NA TRBJ2-2 NA TRBV6-2/TRBV6-3 TGTGCCAGCAGTTACTCCTCCGCGAGGGAGCTGTTTTTT CASSYSSARELFF
NA TRBJ1-1 NA TRBV28 TGTGCCAGCAGTCTCCGACAAACGCGAACTGAAGCTTTCTTT CASSLRQTRTEAFF
NA TRBJ2-5 few TRBV19 TGTGCCAGTAGTATAGCGGCAGGGGAGACCCAGTACTTC CASSIAAGETQYF
NA TRBJ1-1 many TRBV29-1 TGCAGCGTAAGAGGGGGGAACACTGAAGCTTTCTTT CSVRGGNTEAFF
NA TRBJ2-7 many TRBV20-1 TGCAGTGCTAGAGACCCTGACAGTTACGAGCAGTACTTC CSARDPDSYEQYF
TRBD1 TRBJ2-7 many TRBV6-1 TGTGCCAGCAGGGGGACAGTGACGGACGAGCAGTACTTC CASRGTVTDEQYF
TRBD1 TRBJ1-5 NA TRBV6-4 TGTGCCAGCAGTCGCCCTGGACAGGGTTCGGGGTATCAGCCCCAGCATTTT CASSRPGQGSGYQPQHF
TRBD2 TRBJ2-7 NA TRBV13 TGTGCCAGCAGCCCCGGGGGGAGGGAAGAGCAGTACTTC CASSPGGREEQYF
NA TRBJ2-2 many TRBV5-1 TGCGCCAGCAGCTTCGCAGGGCTCACCGGGGAGCTGTTTTTT CASSFAGLTGELFF
NA TRBJ1-1 many TRBV5-1 TGCGCCAGCAGTACAGAAGGGTTCACTGAAGCTTTCTTT CASSTEGFTEAFF
TRBD2 TRBJ2-5 few TRBV12-3/TRBV12-4 TGTGCCAGCAGTCTAACAGCGGGGGGTCGAGGGACCCAGTACTTC CASSLTAGGRGTQYF
NA TRBJ2-2 NA TRBV6-5 TGTGCCAGCAGTTGGCCCGGGCTGGTCGAGAACGGGGAGCTGTTTTTT CASSWPGLVENGELFF
NA TRBJ1-5 few TRBV5-1 TGCGCCAGCAGCCCTTTGGGGGACAATCAGCCCCAGCATTTT CASSPLGDNQPQHF
TRBD1 TRBJ1-2 many TRBV6-1 TGTGCCAGCACCCCGACAGGGATGCGTGGCTACACCTTC CASTPTGMRGYTF
TRBD1 TRBJ1-1 NA TRBV2 TGTGCCAGCAGGGAGGACAGGGCCAACACTGAAGCTTTCTTT CASREDRANTEAFF
NA TRBJ1-1 many TRBV12-3/TRBV12-4 TGTGCCAGCAGTTTTTCTGAGAACACTGAAGCTTTCTTT CASSFSENTEAFF
NA TRBJ1-2 many TRBV6-1 TGTGCCAGCAGTGGAACGAGTACTCTCTATGGCTACACCTTC CASSGTSTLYGYTF
NA TRBJ2-7 once TRBV6-1 TGTGCCAGCAGTGAAGTGTCCGAGCAGTACTTC CASSEVSEQYF
NA TRBJ2-5 many TRBV7-2 TGTGCCAGCAGCTTTTCCAGGGGAGAGACCCAGTACTTC CASSFSRGETQYF
TRBD1 TRBJ1-1 many TRBV10-3 TGTGCCATCAGCACCGGGACAGGGACCTTGAACACTGAAGCTTTCTTT CAISTGTGTLNTEAFF
TRBD1 TRBJ2-5 NA TRBV6-2/TRBV6-3 TGTGCCAGCAGTTACCCCAGGGGGCGAAGAGAGACCCAGTACTTC CASSYPRGRRETQYF
NA TRBJ2-5 many TRBV6-1 TGTGCCAGCAAAAGGCAGGAGACCCAGTACTTC CASKRQETQYF
NA TRBJ1-1 NA TRBV7-2 TGTGCCAGCAGCTTCGGGGCACTAGAAGCTTTCTTT CASSFGALEAFF
TRBD1 TRBJ2-2 many TRBV12-3/TRBV12-4 TGTGCCAGCAGTTCTAGGACAGGGGGATGGAACACCGGGGAGCTGTTTTTT CASSSRTGGWNTGELFF
NA TRBJ2-1 many TRBV19 TGTGCCAGTACCTCAGGAACGGGATTCAATGAGCAGTTCTTC CASTSGTGFNEQFF